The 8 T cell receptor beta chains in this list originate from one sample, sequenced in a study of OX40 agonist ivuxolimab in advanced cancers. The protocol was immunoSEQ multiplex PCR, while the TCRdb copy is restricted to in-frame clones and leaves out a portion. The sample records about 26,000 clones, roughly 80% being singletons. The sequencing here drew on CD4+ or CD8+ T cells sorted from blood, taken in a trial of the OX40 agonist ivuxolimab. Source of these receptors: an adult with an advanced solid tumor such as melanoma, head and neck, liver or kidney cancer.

The CDR3 DNA is TGTGCCAGCAGTTTACAGGGGGCGCAAAACGAGCAGTACTTC. Translation: CASSLQGAQNEQYF. The V call is TRBV27, the J call TRBJ2-7; TRBD1 agrees at 8 bases. The germline V gene has CDR1 MNHEY and CDR2 SMNVEV (reference sequence). V gave up 2 bases and J gave up 5 bases; unmatched junction bases: 5. This CDR3 region has 14 residues.

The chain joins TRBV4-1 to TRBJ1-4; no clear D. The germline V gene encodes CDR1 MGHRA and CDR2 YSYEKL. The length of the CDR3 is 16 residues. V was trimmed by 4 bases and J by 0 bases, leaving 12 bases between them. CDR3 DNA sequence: TGCGCCAGCAGCCCCCTAGGAGGCGCAACTAATGAAAAACTGTTTTTT. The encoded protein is CASSPLGGATNEKLFF.

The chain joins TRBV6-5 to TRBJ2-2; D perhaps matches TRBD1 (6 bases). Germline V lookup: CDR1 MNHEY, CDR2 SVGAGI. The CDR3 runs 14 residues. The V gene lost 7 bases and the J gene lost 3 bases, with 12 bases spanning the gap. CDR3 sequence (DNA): TGTGCCAGCACTACAGGGTGGGACACCGGGGAGCTGTTTTTT. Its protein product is CASTTGWDTGELFF.

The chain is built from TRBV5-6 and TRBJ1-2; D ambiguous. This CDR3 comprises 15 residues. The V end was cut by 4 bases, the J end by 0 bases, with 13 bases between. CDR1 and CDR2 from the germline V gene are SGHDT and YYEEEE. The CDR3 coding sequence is TGTGCCAGCAGCACACTTAATACAGCTAACTATGGCTACACCTTC. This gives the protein CASSTLNTANYGYTF.

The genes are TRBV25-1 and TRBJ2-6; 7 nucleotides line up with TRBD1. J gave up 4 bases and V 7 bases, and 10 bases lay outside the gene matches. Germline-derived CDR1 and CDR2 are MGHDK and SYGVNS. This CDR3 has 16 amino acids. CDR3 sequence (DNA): TGTGCCAGCACTGAGACAGGGTTCGAGGGGGCCAACGTCCTGACTTTC. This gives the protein CASTETGFEGANVLTF.

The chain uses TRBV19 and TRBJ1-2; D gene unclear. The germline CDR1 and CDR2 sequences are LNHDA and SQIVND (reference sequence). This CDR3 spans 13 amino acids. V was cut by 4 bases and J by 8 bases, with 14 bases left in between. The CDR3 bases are TGTGCCAGTAGTACCGGAACTCTCTGGGGCTACACCTTC. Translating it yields CASSTGTLWGYTF. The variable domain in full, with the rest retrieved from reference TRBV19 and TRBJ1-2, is DGGITQSPKYLFRKEGQNVTLSCEQNLNHDAMYWYRQDPGQGLRLIYYSQIVNDFQKGDIAEGYSVSREKKESFPLTVTSAQKNPTAFYLCASSTGTLWGYTFGSGTRLTVV.

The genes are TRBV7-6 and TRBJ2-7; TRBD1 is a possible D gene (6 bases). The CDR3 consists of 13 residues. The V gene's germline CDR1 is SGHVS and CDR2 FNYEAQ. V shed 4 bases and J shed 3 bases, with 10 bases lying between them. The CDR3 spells CASSSGVVYEQYF. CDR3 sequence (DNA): TGTGCCAGCAGCTCAGGGGTTGTCTACGAGCAGTACTTC.

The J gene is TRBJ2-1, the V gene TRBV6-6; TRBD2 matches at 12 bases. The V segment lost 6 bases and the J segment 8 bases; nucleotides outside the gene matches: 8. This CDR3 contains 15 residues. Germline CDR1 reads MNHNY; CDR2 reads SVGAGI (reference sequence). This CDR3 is CASSPLAGGPHEQFF. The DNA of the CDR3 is TGTGCCAGCAGCCCTCTAGCGGGGGGGCCCCATGAGCAGTTCTTC.